The 14 T cell receptor beta chains below all came from one sample that was sequenced in a study of tumor-infiltrating lymphocytes in primary liver carcinoma. Starting material for RNA and DNA co-extraction consisted of about 17-34 mg of unsorted bulk tissue. Total RNA (approximately 500 ng) served as template for TCR beta cDNA synthesis primed by a constant-region primer. Library construction for TCR beta comprised three nested multiplex PCR rounds performed with slightly modified ARM-PCR. Use of TRBV1-TRBV30 forward primers with a C-beta reverse primer characterized the first two PCR rounds, which lasted nine to eleven cycles each. TCRdb re-analysed the multiplex PCR reads in MiXCR, keeping a single row per CDR3 protein. The sample has 25,000 to 35,000 distinct CDR3 sequences; 76% are singletons. Material for sequencing was liver tumor tissue from sampling region 5. Described subset: tumor region T5, tumor centre. These receptors were collected from a man aged 40-55 years with primary liver carcinoma and hepatitis B virus infection.

Notes on this clonotype: In this CDR3 the conserved last residue, phenylalanine or tryptophan, is missing, so a read error is likely. V usage is TRBV29-1 and J usage is TRBJ2-3; D remains unclear. The V gene's germline CDR1 is SQVTM and CDR2 ANQGSEA. The CDR3 contains 14 residues. The CDR3 reads CNVDARGRTDTQYL. In nucleotides, the CDR3 is TGCAACGTTGATGCCCGAGGTCGCACAGATACGCAGTATTTA.

In its sample, this clonotype was seen a few times. This may be a read error, as it is one base from a much larger clone. This chain uses TRBV7-9 with TRBJ2-7; D not resolved. The CDR3 sequence is 15 residues long. V lost 5 bases to trimming and J lost 3 bases, with 17 bases between them. The germline gives CDR1 SEHNR, CDR2 FQNEAQ (reference sequence). This CDR3 reads CASSRASALNYEQYF. The CDR3 DNA is TGTGCCAGCAGCCGGGCGAGCGCGCTTAACTACGAGCAGTACTTC. The variable domain in full, with the rest retrieved from reference TRBV7-9 and TRBJ2-7, is DTGVSQNPRHKITKRGQNVTFRCDPISEHNRLYWYRQTLGQGPEFLTYFQNEAQLEKSRLLSDRFSAERPKGSFSTLEIQRTEQGDSAMYLCASSRASALNYEQYFGPGTRLTVT.

In its sample, this clonotype was seen many times. CDR3 sequence (DNA): TGTGCCAGCAGCCGCTTAGGTGGAGAAGGGTCCTACGAGCAGTACTTC. Translating gives CASSRLGGEGSYEQYF. This sequence joins TRBV7-2 and TRBJ2-7; no clear D. The V end was cut by 5 bases, the J end by 1 base, with 18 bases between. The CDR3 loop spans 16 amino acids. Germline assignment: CDR1 SGHTA and CDR2 FQGNSA.

A note on this clonotype: One junction end does not reproduce the germline sequence, and a read error may be involved. The gene calls are TRBV11-2 and TRBJ2-7; 10 positions match TRBD2. This CDR3 spans 16 amino acids. Germline V gene sequence: CDR1 SGHAT, CDR2 FQNNGV. As DNA, the CDR3 is TGTGCAAGCTGCTTAGATGGGCTTAGCGGGAGGTACGAGCAGTATTTC. Protein sequence: CASCLDGLSGRYEQYF. The full variable domain, in which reference TRBV11-2 and TRBJ2-7 provide the parts outside the CDR3, is EAGVAQSPRYKIIEKRQSVAFWCNPISGHATLYWYQQILGQGPKLLIQFQNNGVVDDSQLPKDRFSAERLKGVDSTLKIQPAKLEDSAVYLCASCLDGLSGRYEQYFGPGTRLTVT.

This clonotype came up once. The junction and the germline gene differ at one end; a read error may be behind it. CDR3 amino acids: CASSFVDRAYYNEQFF. DNA of the CDR3: TGTGCCAGCAGCTTTGTGGACAGGGCGTACTACAATGAGCAATTCTTC. The V and J genes are TRBV11-1 and TRBJ2-1; 8 bases map to TRBD1. Germline assignment: CDR1 SGHAT and CDR2 FQDESV (reference sequence). The CDR3 is made up of 16 amino acids. Full variable domain (outside the CDR3, taken from reference TRBV11-1 and TRBJ2-1): EAEVAQSPRYKITEKSQAVAFWCDPISGHATLYWYRQILGQGPELLVQFQDESVVDDSQLPKDRFSAERLKGVDSTLKIQPAELGDSAMYLCASSFVDRAYYNEQFFGPGTRLTVL.

Worth noting for this clonotype: One junction end disagrees with the germline gene, perhaps due to a read error. V usage is TRBV11-2 and J usage is TRBJ2-3; 7 bases align to TRBD2. The CDR3 contains 17 residues. The germline V gene has CDR1 SGHAT and CDR2 FQNNGV. The CDR3 DNA reads TGTGTCAGCAGCCTAATAGTGGGAGGGTCTAACACAGATACACAGTATTTT. This gives the protein CVSSLIVGGSNTDTQYF.

This clonotype was recorded a few times. The rearrangement joins TRBV20-1 to TRBJ1-4; the match to TRBD1 covers 9 bases. Losses at the gene ends were 2 bases for V and 7 bases for J; bases not matched to a gene: 8. The CDR3 has 15 amino acids. Germline lookup yields CDR1 DFQATT and CDR2 SNEGSKA (reference sequence). DNA of the CDR3: TGCAGTGCTAGACCCCAAACAGGGGGCGTTGAAAAACTGTTTTTT. Encoded protein: CSARPQTGGVEKLFF.

This sequence joins TRBV9 and TRBJ2-7, with TRBD2 matching 9 bases. V shed 2 bases and J 5 bases; nucleotides not matched to a gene: 11. There are 16 residues in the CDR3. Per germline, CDR1 SGDLS and CDR2 YYNGEE. CDR3 residues: CASSVGGGLASDEQYF. CDR3 coding DNA: TGTGCCAGCAGCGTGGGGGGGGGACTAGCCTCGGACGAGCAGTACTTC. Based on the CDR3 plus reference TRBV9 and TRBJ2-7, the full variable domain is DSGVTQTPKHLITATGQRVTLRCSPRSGDLSVYWYQQSLDQGLQFLIQYYNGEERAKGNILERFSAQQFPDLHSELNLSSLELGDSALYFCASSVGGGLASDEQYFGPGTRLTVT.

A note on this clonotype: One junction end does not reproduce the germline sequence, and a read error may be involved. V is TRBV6-2 or TRBV6-3 and J is TRBJ1-5, with D perhaps TRBD1 (6 bases). The CDR3 runs to 15 residues. Looked up from germline, CDR1 is MNHEY and CDR2 is SVGEGT. The CDR3 DNA reads as TGTTCCAGCAGTTTGGACAGTTATAGCAATCTGCCCCAGCACTTT. The encoded protein is CSSSLDSYSNLPQHF.

This clonotype was found once. At one end the junction does not follow the germline gene, possibly because of a read error. The gene calls are TRBV5-4 and TRBJ2-7; 7 bases match TRBD2. CDR3 length equals 14 residues. Germline assignment: CDR1 SGHNT and CDR2 YYREEE (reference sequence). CDR3 DNA: TGTGCCTGCAGCCTGGGCGGGAGCTCCTACGAGCAGTACTTC. This gives the protein CACSLGGSSYEQYF.

Regarding this clonotype: Given the absence of the conserved phenylalanine or tryptophan at the CDR3 end, a read error is likely. This chain connects TRBV11-2 to TRBJ2-3; the match to TRBD2 covers 8 bases. The CDR3 has 15 residues. The V gene's germline CDR1 is SGHAT and CDR2 FQNNGV. The CDR3 nucleotides are TGTGCCATCAGCACCCCGGGAGGGCAGGCAGATACGCAGTATTTA. This sequence encodes CAISTPGGQADTQYL.

The chain links TRBV6-2 or TRBV6-3 to TRBJ2-5, with 12 bases matching TRBD2. Per germline, CDR1 MNHEY and CDR2 SVGEGT. The CDR3 totals 16 residues. J was trimmed by 4 bases and V by 9 bases; bases with no gene match: 12. The CDR3 loop reads CARTSTSGRLGETQYF. The CDR3 DNA reads TGTGCCAGGACTTCAACTAGCGGGAGGTTGGGAGAGACCCAGTACTTC.

On this clonotype: A much larger clone is a single base away; this may be a read error. This chain connects TRBV28 to TRBJ2-7; 7 bases are shared with TRBD1. The length of the CDR3 is 12 residues. J gave up 9 bases and V 3 bases, and 5 bases lay outside the gene matches. Germline CDR1 and CDR2: MDHEN and SYDVKM. The CDR3 loop reads CASSLTGYMQYF. The CDR3, as DNA: TGTGCCAGCAGTTTGACAGGGTATATGCAGTACTTC. Together with reference TRBV28 and TRBJ2-7, the CDR3 gives the full variable domain: DVKVTQSSRYLVKRTGEKVFLECVQDMDHENMFWYRQDPGLGLRLIYFSYDVKMKEKGDIPEGYSVSREKKERFSLILESASTNQTSMYLCASSLTGYMQYFGPGTRLTVT.

Of note for this clonotype: One end of the junction varies from germline; a read error may be responsible. The J gene is TRBJ2-2, the V gene TRBV12-3 or TRBV12-4, with D perhaps given as TRBD1 or TRBD2 (6 bases each). The CDR3 length is 15 residues. CDR3 in DNA: TGTGTCAGCAGTTTATGGGGGGCGCCCACCGGTGAGCTGTTTTTT. It specifies CVSSLWGAPTGELFF.